The present TCR beta chain was sequenced within a study of OX40 agonist ivuxolimab in advanced cancers. Overall study results and limits: On average, CD8+ T cells showed a greater number of expanded clones than CD4+.

Profiled with immunoSEQ multiplex PCR; TCRdb holds only in-frame clones, not every one. The repertoire holds 40,000 to 50,000 clones, with approximately 80% as singletons. The V and J ends lost 5 bases and 5 bases, in that order; junction bases with no gene match: 13. Germline V gives CDR1 GTSNPN, CDR2 SVGIG (reference sequence). The CDR3 sequence is 15 residues long. This clone was seen just once. The target antigen is unknown. This TCR was recovered from an adult with an advanced solid tumor such as melanoma, head and neck, liver or kidney cancer. The chain has TRBV30 and TRBJ2-5; 8 bases fit TRBD2. The material sequenced was CD4+ or CD8+ T cells sorted from blood, taken in a trial of the OX40 agonist ivuxolimab. CDR3 protein: CAWGAGEGGWETQYF. CDR3 sequence (DNA): TGTGCCTGGGGAGCGGGAGAGGGCGGGTGGGAGACCCAGTACTTC.